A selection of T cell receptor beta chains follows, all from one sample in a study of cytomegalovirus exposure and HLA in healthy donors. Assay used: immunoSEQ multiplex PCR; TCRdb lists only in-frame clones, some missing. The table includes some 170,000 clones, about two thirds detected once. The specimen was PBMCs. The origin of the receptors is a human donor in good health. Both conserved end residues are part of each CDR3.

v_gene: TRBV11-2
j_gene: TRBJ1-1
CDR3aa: CASSLGAGNTEAFF

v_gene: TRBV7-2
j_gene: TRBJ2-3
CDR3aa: CASSLAGGRGSDTQYF

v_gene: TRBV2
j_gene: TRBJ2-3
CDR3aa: CARATGLASTDTQYF

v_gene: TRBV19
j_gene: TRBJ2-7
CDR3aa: CASSIGSGGTYEQYF

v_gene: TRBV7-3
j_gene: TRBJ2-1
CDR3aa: CASSSLAGGLLNEQFF

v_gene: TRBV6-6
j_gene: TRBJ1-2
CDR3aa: CASSPLTGEGYTF

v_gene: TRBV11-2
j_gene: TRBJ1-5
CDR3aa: CASSLAGGGQPQHF

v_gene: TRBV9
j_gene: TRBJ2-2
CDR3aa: CASSPRREGNTGELFF

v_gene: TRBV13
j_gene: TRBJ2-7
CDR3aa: CASSIGTSGSYGQYF

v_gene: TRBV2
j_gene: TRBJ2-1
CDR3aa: CASKTGGGPYNEQFF

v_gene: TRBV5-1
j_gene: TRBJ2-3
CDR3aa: CASSQGQAESTDTQYF

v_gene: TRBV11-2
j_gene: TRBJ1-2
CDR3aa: CASSSGRGPYGYTF

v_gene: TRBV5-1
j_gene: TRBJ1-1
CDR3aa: CASSLMGANTEAFF

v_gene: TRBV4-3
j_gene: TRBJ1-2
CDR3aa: CASSQAGRRGGYTF

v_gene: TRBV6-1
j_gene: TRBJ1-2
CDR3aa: CASSLDRDGYTF

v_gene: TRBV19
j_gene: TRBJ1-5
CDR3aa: CAGSSTGTVLPLPQHF

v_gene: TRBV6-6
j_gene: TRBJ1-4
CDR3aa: CASSSWGTGGRKLFF

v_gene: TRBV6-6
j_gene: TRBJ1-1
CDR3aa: CASSYLRTGGTEAFF

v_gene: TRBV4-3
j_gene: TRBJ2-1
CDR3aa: CASSQLEGAHYNEQFF

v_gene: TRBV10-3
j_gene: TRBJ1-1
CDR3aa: CAISPSQDTEAFF

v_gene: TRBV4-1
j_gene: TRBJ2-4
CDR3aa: CASSEGLAGAIKNIQYF

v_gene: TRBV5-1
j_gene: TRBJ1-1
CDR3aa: CASSRTGLNTEAFF